The present entry profiles one T cell receptor (beta chain) with its context. What it binds is unknown. Data came from immunoSEQ multiplex PCR; TCRdb stores just in-frame clones and leaves some out. Of millions of clones listed, about 92% are singletons. This sample is drawn from a study of shared clonotypes between healthy human individuals. Broader study findings: Between a handful of donors, naive CD4 clonotypes were shared at a level of approximately 5%.

Trimming took 4 bases from V and 2 from J; bases not matched to a gene: 15. There are 18 residues in the CDR3. Per the germline V gene, CDR1 is MDHEN and CDR2 is SYDVKM. Naivety among CD8 cells was defined by CD45RO negativity and positive CCR7 selection, thereby excluding terminally differentiated effector memory CD45RA+ cells. The origin of this receptor is a man aged 18 to 35 in good health. Some clones in this sample may be carry-over from other donors' samples. This chain uses TRBV28 with TRBJ2-5, with 8 bases fitting TRBD1. The specimen was naive CD8+ T cells from PBMCs. The CDR3 protein is CASSSISTGGLGQETQYF. CDR3 in DNA: TGTGCCAGCAGTTCCATTTCCACAGGGGGGCTGGGGCAAGAGACCCAGTACTTC.